This TCR beta chain was captured by sequencing in a study of OX40 agonist ivuxolimab in advanced cancers. Assay used: immunoSEQ multiplex PCR; TCRdb lists only in-frame clones, some missing. In the table there are some 60,000 clones, approximately 86% of which are singletons. The source is an adult with an advanced solid tumor such as melanoma, head and neck, liver or kidney cancer. The sequencing here drew on CD4+ or CD8+ T cells sorted from blood, taken in a trial of the OX40 agonist ivuxolimab.

The CDR3 DNA is TGCGCCAGCAGCCAAAATTCCCACGACACAGATACGCAGTATTTT. Translating gives CASSQNSHDTDTQYF. The rearrangement joins TRBV4-1 to TRBJ2-3; no firm D call. The CDR3 is 15 residues long. Deletions cut 2 bases from V and 2 bases from J, with 11 bases between. Germline CDR1 reads MGHRA; CDR2 reads YSYEKL.